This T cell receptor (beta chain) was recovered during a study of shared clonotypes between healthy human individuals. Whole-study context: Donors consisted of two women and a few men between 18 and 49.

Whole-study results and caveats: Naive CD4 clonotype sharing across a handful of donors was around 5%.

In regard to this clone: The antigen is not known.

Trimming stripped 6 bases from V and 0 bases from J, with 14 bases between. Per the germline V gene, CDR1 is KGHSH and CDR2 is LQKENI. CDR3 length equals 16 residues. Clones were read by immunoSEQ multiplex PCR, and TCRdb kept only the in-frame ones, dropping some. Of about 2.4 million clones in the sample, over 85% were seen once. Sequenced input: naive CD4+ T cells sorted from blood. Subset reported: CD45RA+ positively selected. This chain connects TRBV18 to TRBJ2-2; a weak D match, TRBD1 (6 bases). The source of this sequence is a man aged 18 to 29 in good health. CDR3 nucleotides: TGTGCCAGCTCGCTACAGGGACCCTCGAACACCGGGGAGCTGTTTTTT. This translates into CASSLQGPSNTGELFF.